Listed below are T cell receptor beta chains from one sample, sequenced in a study of PD-L1 blockade in urothelial cancer. Data came from immunoSEQ multiplex PCR; TCRdb stores just in-frame clones and leaves some out. The sample includes around 26,000 clones, roughly 84% of them seen just once. The sequencing here drew on PBMCs, taken around atezolizumab (anti-PD-L1) treatment. The receptors come from a man between 65 and 85 years old with urothelial cancer. Each CDR3 is given with its conserved first and last residue. The order of the fields is V gene, CDR3 protein.

>TRBV5-8
CASSLEGVADYEQYF
>TRBV6-1
CASSSGGTVVYEQYF
>TRBV7-3
CASSLGLVDEQYF
>TRBV11-3
CASSSGTSGYEQYF
>TRBV28
CASPDERIPNTGELFF
>TRBV13
CASSLASGGPSYEQYF
>TRBV19
CASSIQGAQIHGYTF
>TRBV27
CASSFLGQGGSEAFF
>TRBV28
CASSSTNTEAFF
>TRBV28
CASRRGPSGTYNEQFF
>TRBV15
CATSRGTGFTTSGANVLTF
>TRBV6-5
CASSYGQEAPYNEQFF
>TRBV5-8
CASSSRTVRRHGYTF
>TRBV5-1
CASRSVNTEAFF
>TRBV14
CASSQDERLGPQHF
>TRBV6-6
CASTSNPGTGSNEQYF
>TRBV7-6
CASTPLPGQGVRVGELFF
>TRBV10-3
CAISGVLAGPNEQFF
>TRBV5-1
CASSLAGGRYTF
>TRBV28
CASMPGDRAHEKLFF